Each of the 16 T cell receptor beta chains below was sequenced from the same sample in a study of blood T cell repertoires in COVID-19. Produced via immunoSEQ multiplex PCR; TCRdb's table is partial and in-frame only. This table holds 90,000 to 150,000 clones, around 88% found once. The sequenced sample consisted of peripheral blood. The origin of the receptors is a woman in her forties or fifties with active or convalescent COVID-19.

Worth noting for this clone: Sequence at one end of the junction differs from germline and may be a read error. The CDR3 DNA reads TGTGCCAGCAGCCTCGATGGACAGGGGAAAAGGTTT. This encodes CASSLDGQGKRF. This rearrangement joins TRBV5-4 to TRBJ1-5; the match to TRBD1 covers 9 bases. Germline V CDR1 and CDR2: SGHNT, YYREEE (reference sequence). The CDR3 spans 12 residues.

The V and J genes are TRBV21-1 and TRBJ1-5. TRBV21-1 constitutes a pseudogene. The CDR3 contains 13 residues. The CDR3 loop is CASRNRRGQPQHF. The CDR3 DNA reads TGTGCCAGCAGGAATCGGCGAGGACAGCCCCAGCATTTT.

J is TRBJ2-7 and V is TRBV5-1; a weak D match, TRBD1 (6 bases). The CDR3 sequence is 15 residues long. Trimming shortened V by 5 bases and J by 3 bases, and 18 bases separated the two germline ends. Per the germline V gene, CDR1 is SGHRS and CDR2 is YFSETQ. The CDR3 DNA reads TGCGCCAGCAGTTCTTGGGGGCGCGGTAGCTACGAGCAGTACTTC. Protein product: CASSSWGRGSYEQYF.

The CDR3 nucleotides are TGTGCCAGCAGTCCGCGGGGACAGCGACCTTCCTATGGCTACACCTTC. It codes for CASSPRGQRPSYGYTF. The J gene is TRBJ1-2, the V gene TRBV27, with 7 nucleotides matching TRBD1. Germline V gene data show CDR1 as MNHEY and CDR2 as SMNVEV (reference sequence). J gave up 4 bases and V 5 bases, and 13 bases lay outside the gene matches. This CDR3 is 16 amino acids long.

J is TRBJ1-5 and V is TRBV5-5, with D perhaps matching TRBD1 (6 bases). CDR3 length: 15 residues. Germline CDR1 and CDR2: SGHKS and YYEKEE (reference sequence). Trimming took 4 bases from V and 4 from J, leaving 15 bases between them. CDR3 DNA: TGTGCCAGCAGCAGAATACAGGGTGGTAATCAGCCCCAGCATTTT. It codes for CASSRIQGGNQPQHF.

J is TRBJ2-5 and V is TRBV2; TRBD2 might be the D (6 bases). Per the germline V gene, CDR1 is SNHLY and CDR2 is FYNNEI. The length of the CDR3 is 14 residues. The ends were cut back, 4 bases at V and 2 bases at J, with 11 bases in the middle. The CDR3 DNA follows: TGTGCCAGCAGTGGATCGGGACTGCAAGAGACCCAGTACTTC. Translation gives CASSGSGLQETQYF.

The V gene is TRBV6-5, the J gene TRBJ1-1; perhaps TRBD1 as D (5 bases). The CDR3 has 14 amino acids. V was shortened by 7 bases and J by 4 bases, with 16 bases between the two germline ends. Germline V CDR1 and CDR2: MNHEY, SVGAGI. The CDR3 DNA follows: TGTGCCAGCACTCTGACCCGGGGGACCACTGAAGCTTTCTTT. As protein: CASTLTRGTTEAFF.

The chain is built from TRBV19 and TRBJ2-3; TRBD1 matches 9 bases. Germline V gene lookup returns CDR1 LNHDA and CDR2 SQIVND (reference sequence). After removal of 10 bases from V and 4 bases from J, the junction contained 9 bases not matched to a gene. The CDR3 loop spans 14 amino acids. CDR3 coding DNA: TGTGCCATTGGCCCGGACAGGGGATCAGATACGCAGTATTTT. Its protein is CAIGPDRGSDTQYF.

This chain links TRBV5-1 with TRBJ1-6, with D possibly being TRBD1 (5 bases). Germline loops: CDR1 SGHRS, CDR2 YFSETQ. This CDR3 contains 15 residues. V shed 0 bases and J shed 10 bases, with 14 bases lying between them. The DNA for the CDR3 is TGCGCCAGCAGCTTGGAGGGGCCCCCGAGGTCACCCCTCCACTTT. It yields the protein CASSLEGPPRSPLHF.

This clone came up a few times. J is TRBJ1-2 and V is TRBV14, with D uncertain. The germline V gene encodes CDR1 SGHDN and CDR2 FVKESK. CDR3 length: 13 residues. V dropped 3 bases and J dropped 4 bases, with 9 bases sitting between them. Written as DNA, the CDR3 is TGTGCCAGCAGCCAGAACAATATCTATGGCTACACCTTC. Protein sequence: CASSQNNIYGYTF.

This clone was counted only a few times. The chain is built from TRBV5-1 and TRBJ2-7; 13 bases line up with TRBD2. The germline CDR1 and CDR2 sequences are SGHRS and YFSETQ. V shed 4 bases and J 1 base; nucleotides not matched to a gene: 8. The CDR3 has 17 residues. The DNA for the CDR3 is TGCGCCAGCAGCCCCAGGACTAGCGGGAGCAAATCCTACGAGCAGTACTTC. Its protein product is CASSPRTSGSKSYEQYF.

This chain joins TRBV4-2 and TRBJ2-2; no definite D call. V lost 2 bases and J lost 6, with 13 bases in between. CDR1 is LGHNA, CDR2 YNFKEQ, per germline. The CDR3 totals 15 residues. The CDR3 is CASSQSASLAGELFF. Written as DNA, the CDR3 is TGTGCCAGCAGCCAAAGTGCGAGTCTCGCCGGGGAGCTGTTTTTT.

The chain is built from TRBV6-4 and TRBJ2-1, with 7 bases matching TRBD2. This CDR3 is 13 amino acids long. Per germline, CDR1 MRHNA and CDR2 SNTAGT. Germline trimming cut 3 bases from V and 9 bases from J; bases unmatched to any gene: 5. CDR3 in DNA: TGTGCCAGCAGTGAAGGGCGGGAGCGTGAGCAGTTCTTC. Translation: CASSEGREREQFF.

This clone is a singleton in its sample. V usage is TRBV5-6 and J usage is TRBJ2-2; 8 nucleotides match TRBD2. The J segment lost 4 bases and the V segment lost 1 base, leaving 3 bases of the junction unmatched. The germline V gene has CDR1 SGHDT and CDR2 YYEEEE. The CDR3 covers 15 residues. The CDR3: CASSLSLAVTGELFF. The CDR3 coding sequence is TGTGCCAGCAGCTTGTCACTAGCGGTCACCGGGGAGCTGTTTTTT.

As to this clone: The same CDR3 arises from other DNA sequences in this sample as well. V gene TRBV4-1 combines with J gene TRBJ2-7, with 12 bases aligning to TRBD2. CDR1 MGHRA and CDR2 YSYEKL come from the germline V gene. The CDR3 has 14 residues. The junction had 5 bases not matched to a gene; V was cut back by 4 bases and J by 7 bases. CDR3 bases: TGCGCCAGCAGCCTCCCACTAGCGGGAGGTGAGCAGTACTTC. Its protein product is CASSLPLAGGEQYF.

The V call is TRBV6-6, the J call TRBJ2-3; D may be TRBD2 (6 bases). Germline CDR1 MNHNY, CDR2 SVGAGI (reference sequence). The CDR3 sequence is 15 residues long. V shed 2 bases and J shed 1 base, with 10 bases lying between them. The CDR3 loop is CASSYGVAGTDTQYF. The CDR3 coding sequence is TGTGCCAGCAGTTACGGAGTAGCGGGCACAGATACGCAGTATTTT.